This entry is about one TCR beta chain. As processed by the authors: Quantification of nucleated cells was approximated via reference gene primer amplification. Sequenced by immunoSEQ multiplex PCR; TCRdb stores in-frame clones only, minus some. V, J and clone size are taken as reported in that table, and D and trimming were inferred from the DNA itself. The sample consists of hundreds of thousands of clones, roughly 90% of them appearing once. This CDR3 has 13 residues. V dropped 4 bases and J dropped 0 bases, with 7 bases sitting between them. The germline V gene has CDR1 SGHDT and CDR2 YYEEEE. This sample is drawn from a study of blood T cell repertoires in COVID-19. Study-level background: Acute and convalescent COVID-19 specimens originated in the United States, Italy and Spain. PBMCs, B-cell-depleted T cells, or T cells provided the cDNA or gDNA that made up the material.

The chain links TRBV5-6 to TRBJ1-1; no clear D gene. Sequencing input: peripheral blood. The TCR originated in a man aged 35 to 55 with acute or convalescent COVID-19. CDR3 in DNA: TGTGCCAGCAGCCCACAGATGAACACTGAAGCTTTCTTT. Translation gives CASSPQMNTEAFF.